The text below deals with one T cell receptor beta chain. Its specificity is not known. This sample stems from a study of T cell responses to AZD1222 COVID-19 vaccine. Overall study findings and caveats: When two AZD1222 doses had been given, Spike-specific TCR breadth and depth rose. Among AZD1222 vaccinees, only five to seven were seropositive at baseline. Researchers took repertoire samples only after the peak T cell response had come.

Recipients boosted at about 4 weeks or about 12 weeks are pooled. CDR1 MNHNS and CDR2 SASEGT come from the germline V gene. There are 16 residues in the CDR3. V lost 2 bases and J 6 bases, leaving 17 bases between the germline ends. Only in-frame clones appear in the TCRdb table, and some are missing; sequencing was by immunoSEQ multiplex PCR. The sample shows roughly 100,000 clones, 85% to 90% of them seen only once. The J gene is TRBJ1-3, the V gene TRBV6-1, with unresolved D. Sample: peripheral blood, taken 28 days after the second AZD1222 dose. The receptor was isolated from an adult who received the AZD1222 COVID-19 vaccine. The CDR3 sequence: CASSERARLEVNTIYF. The CDR3 DNA sequence: TGTGCCAGCAGTGAAAGAGCCCGACTCGAGGTAAACACCATATATTTT.